These 16 T cell receptor beta chains were all obtained from the same sample, sequenced in a study of CD8+CD57+ T cells in acquired aplastic anemia (dated by TCRdb to 2016 to 2019). Patients chosen for sequencing had shown expansion of CD8+CD57+ cells by flow cytometry. The sequencer was an Illumina HiSeq 2000. Genomic DNA served as template for TCR beta VDJ combination and CDR3 sequence profiling. TCRdb passed the public sequencing reads through fastp at Q25 and MiXCR, retaining productive beta sequences. Rows with one shared CDR3 protein collapse into an entry with the most common genes and DNA. In all, the sample holds approximately 190,000 distinct CDR3 sequences, and roughly half of those were seen once. Around a tenth of the sample lies in the top ten. Input material: sorted CD4+, CD8+, or CD8+CD57+ T cells (not recorded which) from PBMCs. The receptors were gathered from a human donor with aplastic anemia.

This clonotype has ten or more counts. The rearrangement joins TRBV9 to TRBJ2-4, with no clear D. V shed 2 bases and J shed 10 bases, with 19 bases lying between them. The CDR3 sequence is 15 residues long. Germline CDR1 SGDLS, CDR2 YYNGEE. The CDR3 reads CASSVGAERPRIQYF. CDR3 sequence (DNA): TGTGCCAGCAGCGTTGGCGCGGAGCGACCCAGAATTCAGTACTTC.

This clonotype was seen repeatedly, ten times or more. The chain uses TRBV11-2 and TRBJ2-3; TRBD2 aligns across 10 bases. CDR1 and CDR2 from the germline V gene are SGHAT and FQNNGV. The CDR3 runs 16 residues. Trimming took 6 bases from V and 4 from J; bases not matched to a gene: 10. CDR3 region: CASRTFSGRAPDTQYF. The CDR3 region has the DNA TGTGCCAGCAGGACCTTCAGCGGGAGGGCCCCAGATACGCAGTATTTT.

Turning to this clonotype: Compared with germline, one end of the junction differs, possibly owing to a read error. The chain couples TRBV20-1 to TRBJ2-5; 13 nucleotides line up with TRBD2. Germline V gene data show CDR1 as DFQATT and CDR2 as SNEGSKA (reference sequence). CDR3 size: 13 residues. CDR3 in DNA: TGCAGTGCTGGGACTAGCGGGATGGAGACCCAGCACTTC. Its translation is CSAGTSGMETQHF.

Comments on this clonotype: As the CDR3 is not closed by the conserved phenylalanine or tryptophan, this likely results from a read error. The chain combines TRBV19 with TRBJ1-1; D may be TRBD1 (5 bases). Germline assignment: CDR1 LNHDA and CDR2 SQIVND (reference sequence). CDR3 length equals 12 residues. V lost 6 bases and J 7 bases, leaving 12 bases between the germline ends. The CDR3 sequence: CASSQRQNEAFY. The CDR3 DNA reads TGTGCCAGTAGCCAACGACAGAATGAAGCTTTCTAT.

Ten or more counts support this clonotype. V gene TRBV5-1 combines with J gene TRBJ2-1; D gene ambiguous. V lost 4 bases, J lost 0 bases, and 11 bases lay in between. The CDR3 loop spans 15 amino acids. Germline assignment: CDR1 SGHRS and CDR2 YFSETQ. The CDR3 sequence: CASSSRRDSYNEQFF. DNA for the CDR3: TGCGCCAGCAGCAGCCGCCGAGACTCCTACAATGAGCAGTTCTTC.

The sample holds many counts of this clonotype. This chain joins TRBV20-1 and TRBJ2-2, with D possibly matching TRBD2 (5 bases). Germline loops: CDR1 DFQATT, CDR2 SNEGSKA (reference sequence). Between the trimmed V and J ends, which lost 1 base and 0 bases, there was a span of 15 bases. The CDR3 is made up of 17 amino acids. The chain's CDR3 is CSARGLRGNANTGELFF. Written as DNA, the CDR3 is TGCAGTGCTAGAGGACTACGTGGGAACGCGAACACCGGGGAGCTGTTTTTT.

This chain joins TRBV10-3 and TRBJ2-7; 10 positions match TRBD2. The CDR3 has 13 residues. The germline gives CDR1 ENHRY, CDR2 SYGVKD. J gave up 2 bases and V 7 bases, and 2 bases lay outside the gene matches. The CDR3 nucleotides read TGTGCCATCACACTAGCGGGGCCCTACGAGCAGTACTTC. This translates into CAITLAGPYEQYF.

The chain uses TRBV10-1 and TRBJ1-6, with a tentative D call TRBD1 (5 bases). Between the trimmed V and J ends, which lost 6 bases and 8 bases, there was a span of 17 bases. Per the germline V gene, CDR1 is WNHNN and CDR2 is SYGVQD (reference sequence). This CDR3 comprises 15 residues. The CDR3 DNA sequence: TGCGCCAGCAGACCCCCGGGACCTTGGGATTCACCCCTCCACTTT. It translates to CASRPPGPWDSPLHF.

The rearrangement uses TRBV10-3 and TRBJ1-3, with 10 bases that match TRBD1. This CDR3 contains 18 residues. CDR1 and CDR2 from the germline V gene are ENHRY and SYGVKD. Germline trimming cut 5 bases from V and 3 bases from J; bases unmatched to any gene: 13. CDR3 nucleotide sequence: TGTGCCATCAGTCCGGGACAGGGGCTGAAAACGGATGGAAACACCATATATTTT. Its protein product is CAISPGQGLKTDGNTIYF.

This chain connects TRBV20-1 to TRBJ2-5; TRBD2 matches at 12 bases. Germline CDR1 DFQATT, CDR2 SNEGSKA (reference sequence). This CDR3 is 16 amino acids long. J was trimmed by 5 bases and V by 3 bases; bases with no gene match: 10. This CDR3 is CSARGTSGPGWETQYF. The CDR3 bases are TGCAGTGCTAGGGGGACTAGCGGGCCTGGGTGGGAGACCCAGTACTTC.

The CDR3 region is CSVETGAANTGELFF. CDR3 DNA: TGCAGCGTTGAAACAGGGGCCGCGAACACCGGGGAGCTGTTTTTT. The chain uses TRBV29-1 and TRBJ2-2; TRBD1 aligns across 7 bases. The CDR3 covers 15 residues. Germline loops: CDR1 SQVTM, CDR2 ANQGSEA. Trimming removed 2 bases from V and 0 bases from J; junction bases left unmatched: 3.

There are many counts of this clonotype. This rearrangement joins TRBV5-1 to TRBJ2-3; 7 nucleotides align to TRBD2. Germline CDR1 and CDR2: SGHRS and YFSETQ. CDR3 length: 14 amino acids. The J segment lost 0 bases and the V segment lost 4 bases, leaving 2 bases of the junction unmatched. The DNA for the CDR3 is TGCGCCAGCAGCCTTAGCGGGAGCACAGATACGCAGTATTTT. This translates into CASSLSGSTDTQYF. Combining the CDR3 with reference TRBV5-1 and TRBJ2-3 gives the whole variable domain KAGVTQTPRYLIKTRGQQVTLSCSPISGHRSVSWYQQTPGQGLQFLFEYFSETQRNKGNFPGRFSGRQFSNSRSEMNVSTLELGDSALYLCASSLSGSTDTQYFGPGTRLTVL.

This clonotype has ten or more counts. CDR3 loop: CASSGDGEGLHEQYF. The DNA for the CDR3 is TGCGCCAGCAGCGGGGATGGGGAGGGCCTGCACGAGCAGTACTTC. The V call is TRBV5-1, the J call TRBJ2-7; 7 positions match TRBD2. V lost 4 bases to trimming and J lost 5 bases; unmatched junction nucleotides: 12. Germline CDR1 is SGHRS and CDR2 is YFSETQ. The CDR3 is made up of 15 amino acids. Together with reference TRBV5-1 and TRBJ2-7, the CDR3 gives the full variable domain: KAGVTQTPRYLIKTRGQQVTLSCSPISGHRSVSWYQQTPGQGLQFLFEYFSETQRNKGNFPGRFSGRQFSNSRSEMNVSTLELGDSALYLCASSGDGEGLHEQYFGPGTRLTVT.

This clonotype was observed a few times. V and J are TRBV29-1 and TRBJ1-1; D perhaps matches TRBD1 (5 bases). V was trimmed by 4 bases and J by 2 bases, leaving 8 bases between them. The CDR3 extends over 12 amino acids. Germline-derived CDR1 and CDR2 are SQVTM and ANQGSEA. The CDR3 loop is CSVGDRNTEAFF. The CDR3 coding sequence is TGCAGCGTTGGAGACAGAAACACTGAAGCTTTCTTT. The variable domain in full, with the rest retrieved from reference TRBV29-1 and TRBJ1-1, is SAVISQKPSRDICQRGTSLTIQCQVDSQVTMMFWYRQQPGQSLTLIATANQGSEATYESGFVIDKFPISRPNLTFSTLTVSNMSPEDSSIYLCSVGDRNTEAFFGQGTRLTVV.

CDR3 bases: TGCGCCAGCAGCCATGGACTAGTGGGAGGGCCCACAGATACGCAGTATTTT. Translation gives CASSHGLVGGPTDTQYF. This chain links TRBV5-1 with TRBJ2-3, with 7 nucleotides matching TRBD2. CDR3 length: 17 residues. Unmatched junction bases numbered 13, after V lost 4 bases and J lost 2 bases. The germline CDR1 and CDR2 sequences are SGHRS and YFSETQ.

This clonotype appeared many times. The rearrangement joins TRBV20-1 to TRBJ2-7, with D perhaps TRBD2 (5 bases). This CDR3 has 12 residues. The germline gives CDR1 DFQATT, CDR2 SNEGSKA (reference sequence). Trimming left V 4 bases short and J 0 bases short, with 7 bases between. The CDR3 reads CSANGDSYEQYF. The CDR3, as DNA: TGCAGTGCTAACGGGGACTCCTACGAGCAGTACTTC.